These T cell receptor beta chains were read from a single sample in a study of read filtering for tumor transcriptome and immune sequencing. TCRdb processed the reads anew with MiXCR; each CDR3 protein has one entry. The sample records tens of thousands of distinct CDR3 sequences, about an eighth being singletons. The sequencing sample was made of a population of CD138-negative cells sorted from bone marrow. These receptors were taken from a donor at least 40 years old with multiple myeloma. CDR3s include the opening cysteine and the closing phenylalanine or tryptophan. A D gene is named only where the DNA matches it firmly. Clone sizes are given selectively: once, few, many, or a class where the clone is expanded.

NA | TRBJ2-7 | TRBV18 | few | TGTGCCAGCTCACCAGGGTCGGGCGAGCAGTACTTC | CASSPGSGEQYF
TRBD2 | TRBJ2-1 | TRBV10-3 | many | TGTGCCATCAGTGAGTCTAGCGGGAGAGCGTACAATGAGCAGTTCTTC | CAISESSGRAYNEQFF
NA | TRBJ2-5 | TRBV12-3/TRBV12-4 | few | TGTGCCAGCGGCCGGGGAGAGACCCAGTACTTC | CASGRGETQYF
TRBD1 | TRBJ2-1 | TRBV6-5 | few | TGTGCCAGCAGCGAAACCGGGACAGGGTTGTATGAGCAGATCTTC | CASSETGTGLYEQIF
TRBD2 | TRBJ2-1 | TRBV29-1 | NA | TGCAGCGTCTTAAGTAGGTGGGCGGGAGGTCCCAATGAGCAGTTCTTC | CSVLSRWAGGPNEQFF
NA | TRBJ2-1 | TRBV7-9 | many | TGTGCCAGCAGCCCCCGAGGAGGGTCGGCTAGCGCAAACAATGAGCAGTTCTTC | CASSPRGGSASANNEQFF
NA | TRBJ2-1 | TRBV12-3/TRBV12-4 | many | TGTGCCAGCAGTCCCTGGGCTAATGAGCAGTTCTTC | CASSPWANEQFF
NA | TRBJ2-6 | TRBV7-9 | NA | TGTGCCAGCGGCTTCCAGGGTGGTGGTCCCTCTGGGGCCAACGTCCTGACTTTC | CASGFQGGGPSGANVLTF
NA | TRBJ2-1 | TRBV5-1 | NA | TGCGCCAGCAGCTTTTGGTCCGACAACAATGAGCAGTTCTTC | CASSFWSDNNEQFF
TRBD2 | TRBJ2-3 | TRBV7-3 | many | TGTGCCAGCAGTCTTAGCGGGAGAAGCACAGATACGCAGTATTTT | CASSLSGRSTDTQYF